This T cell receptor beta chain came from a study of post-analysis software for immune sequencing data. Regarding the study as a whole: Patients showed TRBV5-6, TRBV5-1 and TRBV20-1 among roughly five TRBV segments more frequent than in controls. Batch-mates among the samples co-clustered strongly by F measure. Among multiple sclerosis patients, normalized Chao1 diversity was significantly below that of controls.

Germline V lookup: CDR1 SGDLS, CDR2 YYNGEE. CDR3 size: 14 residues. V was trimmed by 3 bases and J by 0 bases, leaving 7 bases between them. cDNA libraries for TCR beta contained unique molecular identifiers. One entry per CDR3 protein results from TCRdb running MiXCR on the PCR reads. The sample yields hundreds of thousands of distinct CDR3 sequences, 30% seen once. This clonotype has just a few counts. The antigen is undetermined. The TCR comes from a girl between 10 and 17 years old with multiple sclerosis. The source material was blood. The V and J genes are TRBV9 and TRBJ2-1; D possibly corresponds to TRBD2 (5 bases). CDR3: CASSEAVSYNEQFF. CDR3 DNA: TGTGCCAGCAGCGAAGCGGTCTCCTACAATGAGCAGTTCTTC.